The clone carrying this T cell receptor (beta chain) was observed many times. The target antigen is unknown. The data are from a study of T cells in Graves' hyperthyroidism and ophthalmopathy. Study conclusions and caveats: From stable hyperthyroidism, ophthalmopathy was set apart by a 13 V-J model. The blood repertoire included most of the expanded thyroid clonotypes above 0.001.

CDR1 is DFQATT and CDR2 is SNEGSKA in the germline V gene (reference sequence). Trimming left V 0 bases short and J 0 bases short, with 9 bases between. This CDR3 is 14 amino acids long. Amplified regions were TCR beta CDR3 sequences from RNA transcripts. In the first-round RT-PCR of the TCR CDR3, the HTBI primer set was used. TCRdb used MiXCR to reprocess the multiplex PCR reads, holding one entry per CDR3 protein. The sample holds about 590,000 distinct CDR3 sequences, 15% to 19% seen once. The J gene is TRBJ2-7, the V gene TRBV20-1; D is unresolved. The sequence was obtained from a woman aged 25 to 39 with Graves' hyperthyroidism. The material sequenced was blood. The CDR3: CSARDLGNSYEQYF. The CDR3 DNA reads TGCAGTGCTAGAGATCTGGGCAACTCCTACGAGCAGTACTTC.